These 27 T cell receptor beta chains share one sample of origin, sequenced in a study of cytomegalovirus exposure and HLA in healthy donors. Use of 60 Vbeta and 13 Jbeta primers characterized the PCR. Sequenced by immunoSEQ multiplex PCR; TCRdb stores in-frame clones only, minus some. The sample includes around 170,000 clones, roughly four fifths of them seen just once. Sequencing was done on a sample of PBMCs. All receptors derive from a man aged 35-49 years in good health and CMV-seronegative.

J is TRBJ1-2 and V is TRBV27; 11 bases line up with TRBD1. The CDR3 runs 16 residues. The germline CDR1 and CDR2 sequences are MNHEY and SMNVEV (reference sequence). With V trimmed by 6 bases and J by 1 base, 7 bases remained unmatched. In DNA form, the CDR3 reads TGTGCCAGCAGCAGTCGGGACAGGGGGTTTAACTATGGCTACACCTTC. Its translation: CASSSRDRGFNYGYTF.

V is TRBV28 and J is TRBJ2-5; 8 bases align to TRBD1. The CDR3 has 15 residues. V lost 3 bases and J lost 2; bases outside the gene matches: 5. Germline V gene sequence: CDR1 MDHEN, CDR2 SYDVKM. DNA of the CDR3: TGTGCCAGCAGTTTTGTTAGGACAGGGCAAGAGACCCAGTACTTC. Encoded protein: CASSFVRTGQETQYF.

Here the CDR3 reads CATLWGHLSYEQYF. CDR3 bases: TGTGCCACACTGTGGGGCCACCTCTCCTACGAGCAGTACTTC. This rearrangement joins TRBV30 to TRBJ2-7, with a weak D call TRBD1 (5 bases). Germline V gives CDR1 GTSNPN, CDR2 SVGIG (reference sequence). V shed 8 bases and J shed 0 bases, with 17 bases lying between them. CDR3 length equals 14 residues.

Only one count was recorded for this clone. The chain carries TRBV10-3 and TRBJ2-1; D may be TRBD2 (6 bases). Germline V gene sequence: CDR1 ENHRY, CDR2 SYGVKD. This CDR3 has 14 amino acids. V dropped 0 bases and J dropped 5 bases, with 8 bases sitting between them. Written as DNA, the CDR3 is TGTGCCATCAGTGAGTCTACTAGCCACAATGAGCAGTTCTTC. Its protein is CAISESTSHNEQFF.

DNA of the CDR3: TGCGCCAGCAGGATAGGACAGAACACTGAAGCTTTCTTT. It codes for CASRIGQNTEAFF. The rearrangement links TRBV5-1 to TRBJ1-1, with D perhaps TRBD1 (5 bases). In germline, CDR1 is SGHRS, CDR2 YFSETQ. V lost 5 bases, J lost 1 base, and 9 bases lay in between. The CDR3 contains 13 residues.

The chain links TRBV15 to TRBJ1-2; D gene ambiguous. V gave up 7 bases and J gave up 0 bases, with 6 bases separating them. CDR1 is LNHNV and CDR2 is YYDKDF in the germline V gene (reference sequence). CDR3 length equals 12 residues. In DNA, the CDR3 is TGTGCCACCACCCTAGCTAACTATGGCTACACCTTC. It encodes CATTLANYGYTF.

In nucleotides, the CDR3 is TGCGCCAGCAGCTTAGAGTCTGTTAACTATGGCTACACCTTC. This translates into CASSLESVNYGYTF. This rearrangement joins TRBV5-1 to TRBJ1-2; D is unclear. The germline V and J ends were trimmed by 2 bases and 1 base, with 9 bases remaining between them. This CDR3 region has 14 residues. Per the germline V gene, CDR1 is SGHRS and CDR2 is YFSETQ.

The chain has TRBV9 and TRBJ2-4; TRBD2 matches at 9 bases. Germline V CDR1 and CDR2: SGDLS, YYNGEE. The CDR3 spans 16 residues. V gave up 0 bases and J gave up 8 bases; unmatched junction bases: 9. In DNA, the CDR3 is TGTGCCAGCAGCGTAGAGGTGGGCGGGAGGGGGGACATTCAGTACTTC. Translation: CASSVEVGGRGDIQYF.

As DNA, the CDR3 is TGTGCCAGCCAGAACGAAAGGGGCAATGAGCAGTTCTTC. Translating gives CASQNERGNEQFF. The genes are TRBV2 and TRBJ2-1; weak D call: TRBD1 (5 bases). Germline V gene sequence: CDR1 SNHLY, CDR2 FYNNEI. Trimming pared 8 bases from V and 6 bases from J, leaving 14 bases between. The CDR3 is 13 amino acids.

This chain uses TRBV25-1 with TRBJ1-1, with a weak D call TRBD1 (6 bases). The CDR3 is 13 amino acids. Trimming took 7 bases from V and 3 from J, leaving 12 bases between them. Germline CDR1 MGHDK, CDR2 SYGVNS. Here the CDR3 DNA reads TGTGCCAGCAATCAGGGGTCACACACTGAAGCTTTCTTT. It specifies CASNQGSHTEAFF.

The chain has TRBV15 and TRBJ2-7; no clear D gene. V was trimmed by 5 bases and J by 3 bases, leaving 11 bases between them. Germline CDR1 LNHNV, CDR2 YYDKDF (reference sequence). The CDR3 runs 13 residues. The chain's CDR3 is CATSAQRLYEQYF. The CDR3, as DNA: TGTGCCACCAGCGCCCAGAGACTCTACGAGCAGTACTTC.

The chain employs TRBV6-5 and TRBJ1-2; D call uncertain. This CDR3 has 13 amino acids. Germline values: CDR1 MNHEY, CDR2 SVGAGI. V dropped 5 bases and J dropped 4 bases, with 11 bases sitting between them. CDR3 nucleotide sequence: TGTGCCAGCAGTGACACCGCGGGCTATGGCTACACCTTC. Protein product: CASSDTAGYGYTF.

The rearrangement uses TRBV7-2 and TRBJ2-1, with D possibly matching TRBD2 (7 bases). CDR3 length: 15 residues. Germline V lookup: CDR1 SGHTA, CDR2 FQGNSA. Trimming shortened V by 4 bases and J by 8 bases, and 18 bases separated the two germline ends. DNA of the CDR3: TGTGCCAGCAGCTGGGGGGGGCTAGGTGGGGATGAGCAGTTCTTC. This encodes CASSWGGLGGDEQFF.

The rearrangement uses TRBV5-1 and TRBJ2-7; tentatively, D is TRBD2 (6 bases). Germline V gene lookup returns CDR1 SGHRS and CDR2 YFSETQ. This CDR3 has 14 residues. With 3 bases removed from V and 3 bases from J, the gap between germline ends came to 13 bases. CDR3 bases: TGCGCCAGCAGCTCTAATAGCGGAAACTACGAGCAGTACTTC. The encoded protein is CASSSNSGNYEQYF. Filled out from reference TRBV5-1 and TRBJ2-7, the complete variable domain reads KAGVTQTPRYLIKTRGQQVTLSCSPISGHRSVSWYQQTPGQGLQFLFEYFSETQRNKGNFPGRFSGRQFSNSRSEMNVSTLELGDSALYLCASSSNSGNYEQYFGPGTRLTVT.

V usage is TRBV5-1 and J usage is TRBJ1-1; unclear D gene. In germline, CDR1 is SGHRS, CDR2 YFSETQ. V gave up 2 bases and J gave up 2 bases, with 4 bases separating them. CDR3 length: 12 residues. The CDR3: CASSFQNTEAFF. The CDR3 nucleotides are TGCGCCAGCAGCTTCCAAAACACTGAAGCTTTCTTT.

This clone was detected a few times. The chain uses TRBV5-6 and TRBJ2-1, with a weak D call TRBD1 (6 bases). V was trimmed by 1 base and J by 9 bases, leaving 11 bases between them. Germline CDR1 SGHDT, CDR2 YYEEEE. This CDR3 has 13 residues. CDR3 residues: CASSLWDNLEQFF. The CDR3 DNA follows: TGTGCCAGCAGCTTGTGGGACAACCTTGAGCAGTTCTTC.

The chain joins TRBV29-1 to TRBJ2-5, with D maybe TRBD2 (7 bases). Trimming cost V 3 bases and J 3 bases, with 11 bases left between them. Germline lookup yields CDR1 SQVTM and CDR2 ANQGSEA. CDR3 length: 13 amino acids. The CDR3 sequence is CSVEGGGEETQYF. The CDR3 DNA reads TGCAGCGTTGAGGGGGGGGGCGAAGAGACCCAGTACTTC.

For this clone: As the CDR3 is not closed by the conserved phenylalanine or tryptophan, this likely results from a read error. The V call is TRBV30, the J call TRBJ1-1; the match to TRBD1 covers 8 bases. This CDR3 contains 14 residues. The junction had 2 bases not matched to a gene; V was cut back by 1 base and J by 1 base. CDR1 and CDR2 from the germline V gene are GTSNPN and SVGIG (reference sequence). DNA for the CDR3: TGTGCCTGGAGTGCCGGACAGGGGAACACTGAAGCTTTCCTT. Protein: CAWSAGQGNTEAFL.

The chain uses TRBV30 and TRBJ1-5; 8 bases match TRBD1. V dropped 0 bases and J dropped 5; count of bases not matched to a gene: 6. CDR3 length: 15 amino acids. Germline assignment: CDR1 GTSNPN and CDR2 SVGIG (reference sequence). CDR3: CAWSVWGQVYQPQHF. In nucleotides, the CDR3 is TGTGCCTGGAGTGTATGGGGACAGGTATATCAGCCCCAGCATTTT.

This chain uses TRBV5-1 with TRBJ1-1; D not certain. Germline V gene lookup returns CDR1 SGHRS and CDR2 YFSETQ. V lost 3 bases to trimming and J lost 1 base, with 10 bases between them. This CDR3 is 14 amino acids long. The CDR3 loop reads CASSSGVPNTEAFF. The CDR3 DNA follows: TGCGCCAGCAGCTCCGGGGTCCCGAACACTGAAGCTTTCTTT.

J is TRBJ2-2 and V is TRBV7-2, with TRBD2 matching over 9 bases. With 7 bases clipped from V and 5 bases from J, the junction kept 5 bases outside the gene matches. Germline V CDR1 and CDR2: SGHTA, FQGNSA. The CDR3 runs 14 residues. This chain's CDR3 is CASTQAGGTGELFF. The CDR3 DNA follows: TGTGCCAGCACCCAAGCGGGGGGAACCGGGGAGCTGTTTTTT.

The chain uses TRBV7-2 and TRBJ1-3; D possibly corresponds to TRBD1 (6 bases). Germline V gives CDR1 SGHTA, CDR2 FQGNSA. The V end lost 5 bases, the J end lost 2 bases, and 13 bases lay between the germline ends. This CDR3 region has 15 residues. This chain's CDR3 is CASSQNRAPGNTIYF. CDR3 nucleotides: TGTGCCAGCAGCCAGAACAGGGCGCCTGGAAACACCATATATTTT.

The V gene is TRBV7-9, the J gene TRBJ1-1; D is ambiguous. V was trimmed by 5 bases and J by 0 bases, leaving 7 bases between them. From germline, CDR1 is SEHNR and CDR2 FQNEAQ (reference sequence). This CDR3 region has 13 residues. The CDR3: CASSPPMNTEAFF. CDR3 DNA: TGTGCCAGCAGCCCCCCTATGAACACTGAAGCTTTCTTT.

The chain couples TRBV7-2 to TRBJ1-1; TRBD1 is a possible D gene (6 bases). The V gene's germline CDR1 is SGHTA and CDR2 FQGNSA. The germline V and J ends were trimmed by 5 bases and 1 base, with 8 bases remaining between them. This CDR3 comprises 13 residues. The CDR3 loop reads CASSRQENTEAFF. As DNA, the CDR3 is TGTGCCAGCAGCCGACAGGAGAACACTGAAGCTTTCTTT.

J is TRBJ1-2 and V is TRBV7-2, with 7 positions matching TRBD1. V shed 5 bases, J shed 5 bases, and the junction held 14 bases outside the gene matches. This CDR3 region has 16 residues. The germline gives CDR1 SGHTA, CDR2 FQGNSA. CDR3 in DNA: TGTGCCAGCAGCCCCCCCGGAGGGGGCCGATGGTATGGCTACACCTTC. This encodes CASSPPGGGRWYGYTF. Full variable domain (remainder filled in from reference TRBV7-2 and TRBJ1-2): GAGVSQSPSNKVTEKGKDVELRCDPISGHTALYWYRQSLGQGLEFLIYFQGNSAPDKSGLPSDRFSAERTGGSVSTLTIQRTQQEDSAVYLCASSPPGGGRWYGYTFGSGTRLTVV.

The chain couples TRBV19 to TRBJ1-4, with TRBD1 identical over 8 bases. This CDR3 region has 17 residues. Germline V gene sequence: CDR1 LNHDA, CDR2 SQIVND (reference sequence). Losses at the gene ends were 9 bases for V and 0 bases for J; bases not matched to a gene: 12. In nucleotides, the CDR3 is TGTGCCAGCCGAGACAGGGGTGGTTTCGCAACTAATGAAAAACTGTTTTTT. It yields the protein CASRDRGGFATNEKLFF.

The CDR3 region is CASSLERGGFPNTEAFF. CDR3 nucleotides: TGCGCCAGCAGCTTGGAGAGAGGCGGTTTCCCGAACACTGAAGCTTTCTTT. The rearrangement joins TRBV5-1 to TRBJ1-1, with no clear D. V was pared by 0 bases and J by 1 base, with 16 bases between. CDR1 SGHRS and CDR2 YFSETQ come from the germline V gene. CDR3 length equals 17 residues.